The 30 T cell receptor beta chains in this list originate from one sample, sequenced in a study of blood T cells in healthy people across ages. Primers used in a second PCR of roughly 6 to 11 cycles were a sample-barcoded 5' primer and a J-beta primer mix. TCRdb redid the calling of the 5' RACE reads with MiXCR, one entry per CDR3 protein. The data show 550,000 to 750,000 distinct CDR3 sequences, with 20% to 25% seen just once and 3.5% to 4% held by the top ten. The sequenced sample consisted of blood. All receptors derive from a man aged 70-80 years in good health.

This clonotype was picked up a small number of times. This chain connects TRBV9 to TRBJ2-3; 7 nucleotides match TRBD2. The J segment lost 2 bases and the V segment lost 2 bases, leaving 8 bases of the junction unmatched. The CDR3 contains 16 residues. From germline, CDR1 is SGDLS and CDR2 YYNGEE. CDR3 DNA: TGTGCCAGCAGCGTCCAAGCTAGCGGTGCCACAGATACGCAGTATTTT. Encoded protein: CASSVQASGATDTQYF.

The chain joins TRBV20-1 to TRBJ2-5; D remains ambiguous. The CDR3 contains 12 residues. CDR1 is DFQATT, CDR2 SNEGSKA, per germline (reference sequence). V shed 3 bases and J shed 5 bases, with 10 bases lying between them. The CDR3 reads CSASLTSETQYF. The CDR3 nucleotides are TGCAGTGCTAGTCTCACGTCGGAGACCCAGTACTTC.

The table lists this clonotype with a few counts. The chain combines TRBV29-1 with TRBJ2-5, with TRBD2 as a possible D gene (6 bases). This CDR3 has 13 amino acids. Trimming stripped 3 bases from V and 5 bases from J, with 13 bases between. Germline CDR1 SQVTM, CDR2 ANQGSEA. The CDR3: CSVDFGGGETQYF. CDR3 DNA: TGCAGCGTTGATTTTGGAGGAGGGGAGACCCAGTACTTC.

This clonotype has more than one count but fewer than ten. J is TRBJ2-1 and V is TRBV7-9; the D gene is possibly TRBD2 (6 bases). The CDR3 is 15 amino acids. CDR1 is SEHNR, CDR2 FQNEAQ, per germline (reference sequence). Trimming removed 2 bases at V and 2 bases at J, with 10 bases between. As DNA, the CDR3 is TGTGCCAGCAGCTTAAACAGCGGGCCCTACAATGAGCAGTTCTTC. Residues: CASSLNSGPYNEQFF.

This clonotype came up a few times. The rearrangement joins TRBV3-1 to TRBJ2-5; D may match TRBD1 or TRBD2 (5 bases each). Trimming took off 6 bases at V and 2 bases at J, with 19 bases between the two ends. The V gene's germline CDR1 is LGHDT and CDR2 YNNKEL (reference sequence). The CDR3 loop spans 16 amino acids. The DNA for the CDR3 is TGTGCCAGCAGACTCCTCGCTGGGACCACGCAAGAGACCCAGTACTTC. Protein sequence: CASRLLAGTTQETQYF.

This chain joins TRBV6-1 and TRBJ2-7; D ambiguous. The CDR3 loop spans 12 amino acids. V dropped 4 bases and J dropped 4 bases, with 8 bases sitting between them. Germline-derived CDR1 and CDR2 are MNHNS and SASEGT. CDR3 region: CASSVWAYEQYF. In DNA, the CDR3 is TGTGCCAGCAGTGTCTGGGCGTACGAGCAGTACTTC.

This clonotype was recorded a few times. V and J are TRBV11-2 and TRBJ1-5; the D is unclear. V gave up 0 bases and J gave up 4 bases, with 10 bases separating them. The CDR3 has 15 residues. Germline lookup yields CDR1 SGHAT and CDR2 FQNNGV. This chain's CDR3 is CASSLDPGFNQPQHF. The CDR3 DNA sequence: TGTGCCAGCAGCTTAGATCCCGGGTTTAATCAGCCCCAGCATTTT.

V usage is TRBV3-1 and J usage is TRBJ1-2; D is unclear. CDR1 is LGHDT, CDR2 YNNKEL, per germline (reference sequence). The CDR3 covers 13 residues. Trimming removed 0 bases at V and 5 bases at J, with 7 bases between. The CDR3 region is CASSQEQLYGYTF. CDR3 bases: TGTGCCAGCAGCCAAGAGCAGCTTTATGGCTACACCTTC.

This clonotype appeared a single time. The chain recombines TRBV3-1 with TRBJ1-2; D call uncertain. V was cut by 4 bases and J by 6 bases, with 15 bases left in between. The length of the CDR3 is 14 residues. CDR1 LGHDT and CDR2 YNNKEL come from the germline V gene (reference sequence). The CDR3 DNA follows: TGTGCCAGCAGCCCCTATGCAGGAAGAGATGGCTACACCTTC. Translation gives CASSPYAGRDGYTF.

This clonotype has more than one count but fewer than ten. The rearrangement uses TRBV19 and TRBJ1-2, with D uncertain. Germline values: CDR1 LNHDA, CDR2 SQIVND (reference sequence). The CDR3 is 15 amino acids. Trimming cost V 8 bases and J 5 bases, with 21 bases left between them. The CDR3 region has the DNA TGTGCCAGTGCCAGAGACACCCGGGGAGGATATGGCTACACCTTC. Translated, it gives CASARDTRGGYGYTF.

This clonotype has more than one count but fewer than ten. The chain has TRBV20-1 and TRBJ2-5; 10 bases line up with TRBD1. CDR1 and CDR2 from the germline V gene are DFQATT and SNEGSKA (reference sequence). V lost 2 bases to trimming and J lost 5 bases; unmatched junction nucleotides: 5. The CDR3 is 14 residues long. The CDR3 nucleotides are TGCAGTGCTAGAAGACAGGGGGCGCCGGAGACCCAGTACTTC. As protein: CSARRQGAPETQYF.

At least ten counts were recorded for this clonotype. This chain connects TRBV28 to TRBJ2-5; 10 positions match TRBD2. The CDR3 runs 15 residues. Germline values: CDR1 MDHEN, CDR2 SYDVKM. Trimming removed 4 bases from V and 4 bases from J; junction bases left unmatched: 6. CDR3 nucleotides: TGTGCCAGCAGTTCGCGGCTAGCGGGAGTAGAGACCCAGTACTTC. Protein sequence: CASSSRLAGVETQYF. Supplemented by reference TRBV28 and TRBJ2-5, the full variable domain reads DVKVTQSSRYLVKRTGEKVFLECVQDMDHENMFWYRQDPGLGLRLIYFSYDVKMKEKGDIPEGYSVSREKKERFSLILESASTNQTSMYLCASSSRLAGVETQYFGPGTRLLVL.

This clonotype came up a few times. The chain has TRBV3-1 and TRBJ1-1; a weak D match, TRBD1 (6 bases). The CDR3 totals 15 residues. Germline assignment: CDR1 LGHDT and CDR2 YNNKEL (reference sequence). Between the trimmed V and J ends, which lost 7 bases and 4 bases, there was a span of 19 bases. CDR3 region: CASNDRRQSGTEAFF. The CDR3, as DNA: TGTGCCAGCAATGACAGGAGGCAGTCGGGCACTGAAGCTTTCTTT.

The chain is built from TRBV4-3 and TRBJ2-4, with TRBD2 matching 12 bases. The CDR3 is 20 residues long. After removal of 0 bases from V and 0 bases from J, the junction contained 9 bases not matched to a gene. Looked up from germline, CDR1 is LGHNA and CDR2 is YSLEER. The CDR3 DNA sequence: TGCGCCAGCAGCCAAGAGACGACTAGCGGGAGCCCTATAGCCAAAAACATTCAGTACTTC. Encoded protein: CASSQETTSGSPIAKNIQYF.

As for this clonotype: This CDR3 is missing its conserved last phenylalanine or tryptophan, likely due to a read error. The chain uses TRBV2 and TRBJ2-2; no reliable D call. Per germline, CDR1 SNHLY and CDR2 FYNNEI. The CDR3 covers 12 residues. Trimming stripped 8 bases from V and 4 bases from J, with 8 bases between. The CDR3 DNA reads TGTGCCAGCGCTTTGGGCACCGGGGAGCTGTTTTCT. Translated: CASALGTGELFS.

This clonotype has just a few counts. The CDR3 is CASSPLDGGDEKLFF. The CDR3 DNA follows: TGCGCCAGCAGCCCCTTGGACGGGGGTGATGAAAAACTGTTTTTT. The chain couples TRBV5-1 to TRBJ1-4, with a tentative D call TRBD1 (5 bases). Trimming stripped 4 bases from V and 6 bases from J, with 16 bases between. Germline assignment: CDR1 SGHRS and CDR2 YFSETQ. This CDR3 contains 15 residues.

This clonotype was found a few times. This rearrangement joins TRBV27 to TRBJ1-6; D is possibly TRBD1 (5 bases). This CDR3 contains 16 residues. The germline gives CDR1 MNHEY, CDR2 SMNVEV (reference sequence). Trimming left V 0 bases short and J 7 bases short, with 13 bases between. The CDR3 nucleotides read TGTGCCAGCAGTTTATCGGGGCGGACCGTCAATTCACCCCTCCACTTT. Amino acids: CASSLSGRTVNSPLHF.

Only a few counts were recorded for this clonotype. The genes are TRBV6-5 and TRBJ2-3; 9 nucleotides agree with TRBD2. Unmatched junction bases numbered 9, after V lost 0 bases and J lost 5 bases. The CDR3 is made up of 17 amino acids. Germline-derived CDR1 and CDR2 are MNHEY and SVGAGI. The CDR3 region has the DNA TGTGCCAGCAGTTACTCGGGCGGGAGGGCCGACCAAGATACGCAGTATTTT. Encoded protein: CASSYSGGRADQDTQYF.

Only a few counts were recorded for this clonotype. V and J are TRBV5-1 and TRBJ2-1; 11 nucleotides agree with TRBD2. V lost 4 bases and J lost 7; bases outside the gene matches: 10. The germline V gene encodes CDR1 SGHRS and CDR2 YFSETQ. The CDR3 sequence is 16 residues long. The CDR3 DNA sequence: TGCGCCAGCAGCCTAGGGACTACTAGCGGGAGTAATGAGCAGTTCTTC. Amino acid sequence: CASSLGTTSGSNEQFF.

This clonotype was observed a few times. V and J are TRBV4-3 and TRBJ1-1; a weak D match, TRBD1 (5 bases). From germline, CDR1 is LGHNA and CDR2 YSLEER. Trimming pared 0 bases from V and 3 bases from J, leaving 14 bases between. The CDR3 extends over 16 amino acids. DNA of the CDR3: TGCGCCAGCAGCCAAGATCTTGGGGGAGGGGACACTGAAGCTTTCTTT. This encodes CASSQDLGGGDTEAFF.

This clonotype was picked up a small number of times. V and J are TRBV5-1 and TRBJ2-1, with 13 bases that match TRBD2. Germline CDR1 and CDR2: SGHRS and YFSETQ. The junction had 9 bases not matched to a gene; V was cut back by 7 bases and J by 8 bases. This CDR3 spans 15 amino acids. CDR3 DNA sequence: TGCGCCAGCCGGCCTGGGACTAGCGGGAAAGATGAGCAGTTCTTC. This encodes CASRPGTSGKDEQFF.

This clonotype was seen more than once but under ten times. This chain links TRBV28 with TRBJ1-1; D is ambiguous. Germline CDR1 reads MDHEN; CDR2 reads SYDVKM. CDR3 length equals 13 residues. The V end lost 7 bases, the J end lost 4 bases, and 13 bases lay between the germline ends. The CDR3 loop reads CASTIGQLTEAFF. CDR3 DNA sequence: TGTGCCAGCACCATAGGGCAGCTCACTGAAGCTTTCTTT.

The CDR3 DNA is TGTGCCAGGGGGACCTTACCCCTGTACGAGCAGTACTTC. Translation gives CARGTLPLYEQYF. V is TRBV6-4 and J is TRBJ2-7; TRBD1 or TRBD2 may be the D gene (5 bases each). Trimming removed 9 bases from V and 4 bases from J, with 16 bases in between. From germline, CDR1 is MRHNA and CDR2 SNTAGT. The CDR3 extends over 13 amino acids.

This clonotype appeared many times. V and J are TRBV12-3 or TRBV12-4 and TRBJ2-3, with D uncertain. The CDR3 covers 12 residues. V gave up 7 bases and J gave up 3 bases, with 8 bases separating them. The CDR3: CASTRATDTQYF. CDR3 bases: TGTGCCAGCACCCGGGCAACAGATACGCAGTATTTT.

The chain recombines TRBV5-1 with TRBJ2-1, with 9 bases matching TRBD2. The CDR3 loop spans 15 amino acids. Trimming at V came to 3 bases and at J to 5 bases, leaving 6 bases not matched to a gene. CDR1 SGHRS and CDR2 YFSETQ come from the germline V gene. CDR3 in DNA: TGCGCCAGCAGCTGGGGGGGACTAGCAGACAATGAGCAGTTCTTC. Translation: CASSWGGLADNEQFF. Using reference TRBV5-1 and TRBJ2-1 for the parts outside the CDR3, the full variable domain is KAGVTQTPRYLIKTRGQQVTLSCSPISGHRSVSWYQQTPGQGLQFLFEYFSETQRNKGNFPGRFSGRQFSNSRSEMNVSTLELGDSALYLCASSWGGLADNEQFFGPGTRLTVL.

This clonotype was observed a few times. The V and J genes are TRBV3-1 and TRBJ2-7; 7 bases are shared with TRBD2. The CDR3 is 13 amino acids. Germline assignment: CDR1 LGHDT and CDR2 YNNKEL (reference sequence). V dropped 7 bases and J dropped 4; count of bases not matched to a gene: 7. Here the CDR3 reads CASKWRESYEQYF. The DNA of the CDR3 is TGTGCCAGCAAGTGGCGGGAGTCGTACGAGCAGTACTTC.

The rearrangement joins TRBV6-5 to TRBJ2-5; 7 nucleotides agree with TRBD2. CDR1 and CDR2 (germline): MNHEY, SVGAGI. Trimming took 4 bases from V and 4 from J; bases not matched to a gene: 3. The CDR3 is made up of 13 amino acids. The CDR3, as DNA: TGTGCCAGCAGTTGGACTAGAGGAGAGACCCAGTACTTC. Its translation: CASSWTRGETQYF.

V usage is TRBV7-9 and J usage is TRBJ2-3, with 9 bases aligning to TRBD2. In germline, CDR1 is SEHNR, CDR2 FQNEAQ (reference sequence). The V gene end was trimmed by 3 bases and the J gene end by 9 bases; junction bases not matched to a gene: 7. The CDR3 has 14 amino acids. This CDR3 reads CASSFSGSWDTQYF. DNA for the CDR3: TGTGCCAGCAGCTTTAGCGGGAGTTGGGACACGCAGTATTTT.

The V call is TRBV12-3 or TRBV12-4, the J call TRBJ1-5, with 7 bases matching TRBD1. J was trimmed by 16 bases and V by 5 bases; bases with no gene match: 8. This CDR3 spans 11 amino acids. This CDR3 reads CASSKGAGGHF. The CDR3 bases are TGTGCCAGCAGTAAAGGGGCAGGGGGTCATTTT.

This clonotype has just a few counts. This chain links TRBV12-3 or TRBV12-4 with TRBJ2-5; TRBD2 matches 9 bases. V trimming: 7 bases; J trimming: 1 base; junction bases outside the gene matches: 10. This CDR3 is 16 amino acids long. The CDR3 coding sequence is TGTGCCAGCACCCTCACTAGCGGGCTCATCCAAGAGACCCAGTACTTC. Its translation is CASTLTSGLIQETQYF.